This section outlines one TCR beta chain sequence together with its context. Its specificity is unknown. There are 16 residues in the CDR3. Treatment noted: treatment-naive control, cytoreductive nephrectomy. This sample is part of a study of radiation and T cells in renal cell carcinoma. TCRdb's copy holds only in-frame clones and misses some; the assay was immunoSEQ multiplex PCR. The repertoire holds about 16,000 clones, with roughly 60% as singletons. Whole-study findings and limits: In nephrectomy-only tumors, top 100 clonotypes averaged around 40%, versus about 54% irradiated.

The chain couples TRBV12-2 to TRBJ1-1. TRBV12-2 counts as a pseudogene. The sample here was tumor tissue, taken from a patient whose treatment was nephrectomy without radiotherapy. The receptor comes from a man aged 40-49 years with renal cell carcinoma. This chain's CDR3 is CASRLARGIASTEAFF. The CDR3 bases are TGTGCAAGTCGCTTAGCGCGTGGCATTGCGAGCACTGAAGCTTTCTTT.